The 8 T cell receptor beta chains in this list originate from one sample, sequenced in a study of cytomegalovirus exposure and HLA in healthy donors (dated by TCRdb to about 2017). Libraries were built with the immunoSEQ multiplex PCR assay. The multiplex PCR relied on a mix of 60 forward primers for TCR Vbeta segments and 13 reverse primers for TCR Jbeta segments. Held by TCRdb, this immuneACCESS table contains in-frame sequences only and omits some clones. Under half of the omission traces to an unresolved V gene where checked; the cause of the rest is unknown. This sample has 100,000 or so clones in its table, and 77% of those were observed once. Together, the top ten hold 4.5% to 6% of the sample. Material: PBMCs. These receptors all stem from a woman aged 40-49 years in good health and CMV-seronegative.

This rearrangement joins TRBV6-6 to TRBJ1-5; 11 nucleotides align to TRBD1. Germline assignment: CDR1 MNHNY and CDR2 SVGAGI (reference sequence). This CDR3 is 13 amino acids long. Unmatched junction bases numbered 4, after V lost 9 bases and J lost 6 bases. Here the CDR3 reads CASTGTGGQPQHF. The CDR3, as DNA: TGTGCCAGTACGGGGACAGGGGGTCAGCCCCAGCATTTT.

In its sample, this clone was seen once. This chain joins TRBV4-2 and TRBJ1-2, with D maybe TRBD1 (6 bases). Germline CDR1 LGHNA, CDR2 YNFKEQ. The CDR3 covers 14 residues. Between the trimmed V and J ends, which lost 4 bases and 6 bases, there was a span of 15 bases. CDR3 in amino acids: CASSPGGRGNGYTF. CDR3 sequence (DNA): TGTGCCAGCAGCCCCGGGGGGAGGGGGAATGGCTACACCTTC.

The chain recombines TRBV4-3 with TRBJ2-3; TRBD2 aligns across 14 bases. After removal of 0 bases from V and 2 bases from J, the junction contained 10 bases not matched to a gene. Germline V lookup: CDR1 LGHNA, CDR2 YSLEER. This CDR3 comprises 20 residues. The CDR3 is CASSQDRTGTSGGSTDTQYF. CDR3 nucleotides: TGCGCCAGCAGCCAAGACAGGACCGGGACTAGCGGGGGATCCACAGATACGCAGTATTTT.

This clone occurred once. The CDR3 DNA reads TGTGCCAGCTCACTTAACTCCCACTACTCAGATACGCAGTATTTT. It specifies CASSLNSHYSDTQYF. V and J are TRBV18 and TRBJ2-3; no clear D gene. V gave up 4 bases and J gave up 4 bases, with 15 bases separating them. The CDR3 is 15 amino acids. Germline V gives CDR1 KGHSH, CDR2 LQKENI.

The J gene is TRBJ2-3, the V gene TRBV6-4, with D unclear. Germline V gene data show CDR1 as MRHNA and CDR2 as SNTAGT. CDR3 length equals 13 residues. The V end was cut by 3 bases, the J end by 2 bases, with 6 bases between. For the CDR3, the DNA is TGTGCCAGCAGTGATCCCTCCACAGATACGCAGTATTTT. It specifies CASSDPSTDTQYF.

This chain links TRBV4-1 with TRBJ1-1; D gene ambiguous. CDR1 is MGHRA, CDR2 YSYEKL, per germline. The CDR3 consists of 17 residues. V lost 0 bases to trimming and J lost 0 bases, with 14 bases between them. The CDR3, as DNA: TGCGCCAGCAGCCAAGATCGTGCCAGGAAGTTGAACACTGAAGCTTTCTTT. Protein: CASSQDRARKLNTEAFF.

The chain has TRBV10-2 and TRBJ1-5, with D perhaps matching TRBD1 (5 bases). The CDR3 has 14 amino acids. Per the germline V gene, CDR1 is WSHSY and CDR2 is SAAADI. Trimming left V 4 bases short and J 0 bases short, with 7 bases between. CDR3 region: CASSGQTSNQPQHF. The CDR3 DNA reads TGCGCCAGCAGTGGACAGACTAGCAATCAGCCCCAGCATTTT.

The V call is TRBV5-1, the J call TRBJ1-3, with D possibly being TRBD1 (6 bases). V was trimmed by 7 bases and J by 2 bases, leaving 19 bases between them. Germline CDR1 SGHRS, CDR2 YFSETQ. This CDR3 has 16 residues. The CDR3 reads CASQWSNTGTGNTIYF. CDR3 DNA: TGCGCCAGCCAGTGGAGCAACACAGGGACTGGAAACACCATATATTTT.